The T cell receptor (beta chain) described here comes from a study of naive and memory T cell subsets. Study results and limitations: Potentially, T cell activation and differentiation skew this RNA-based measurement.

V was pared by 1 base and J by 4 bases, with 4 bases of the junction left unmatched. The CDR3 sequence is 14 residues long. Germline-derived CDR1 and CDR2 are SGHDT and YYEEEE. To note about this clonotype: What it recognizes is unknown.

TCR cDNA received a 3' ligated oligonucleotide that carried a UMI. Four PCR rounds used nested alpha and beta constant region primers plus the SP2 primer. TCRdb reprocessed the 5' RACE reads via MiXCR and lists one record per CDR3 protein. The sample lists roughly 62,000 distinct CDR3 sequences, 7% to 8.5% seen once, with about 9.8% in the top ten. The clonotype was recovered from a male donor in good health. The genes are TRBV5-6 and TRBJ1-1; TRBD1 aligns across 7 bases. The CDR3 DNA follows: TGTGCCAGCAGCTTGCTGACAGGGTTCACTGAAGCTTTCTTT. It translates to CASSLLTGFTEAFF.